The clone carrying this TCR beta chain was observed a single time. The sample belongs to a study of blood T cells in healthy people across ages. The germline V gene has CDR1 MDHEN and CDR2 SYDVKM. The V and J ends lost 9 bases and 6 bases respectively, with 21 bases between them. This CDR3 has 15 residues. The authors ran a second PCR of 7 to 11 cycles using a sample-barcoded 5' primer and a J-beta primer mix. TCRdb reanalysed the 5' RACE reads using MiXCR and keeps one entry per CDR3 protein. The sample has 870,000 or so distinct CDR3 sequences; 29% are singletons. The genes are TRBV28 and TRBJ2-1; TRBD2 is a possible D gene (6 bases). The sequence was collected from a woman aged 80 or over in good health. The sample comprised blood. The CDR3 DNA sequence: TGTGCCAGTACCTTGGACGGGGGTCCGTGCAATGAGCAGTTCTTC. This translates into CASTLDGGPCNEQFF. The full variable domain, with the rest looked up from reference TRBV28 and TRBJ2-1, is DVKVTQSSRYLVKRTGEKVFLECVQDMDHENMFWYRQDPGLGLRLIYFSYDVKMKEKGDIPEGYSVSREKKERFSLILESASTNQTSMYLCASTLDGGPCNEQFFGPGTRLTVL.